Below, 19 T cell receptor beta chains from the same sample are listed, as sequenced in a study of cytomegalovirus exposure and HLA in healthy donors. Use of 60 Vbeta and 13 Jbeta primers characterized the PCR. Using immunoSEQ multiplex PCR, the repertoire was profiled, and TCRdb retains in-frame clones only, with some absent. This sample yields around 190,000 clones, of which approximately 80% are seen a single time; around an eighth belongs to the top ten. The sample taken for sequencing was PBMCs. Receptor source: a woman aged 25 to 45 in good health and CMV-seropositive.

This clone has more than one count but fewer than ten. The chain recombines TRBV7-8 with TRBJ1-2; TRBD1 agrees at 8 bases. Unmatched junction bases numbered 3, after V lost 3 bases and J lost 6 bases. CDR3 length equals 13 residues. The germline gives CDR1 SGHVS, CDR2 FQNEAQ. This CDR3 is CASSFIQGDGYTF. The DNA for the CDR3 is TGTGCCAGCAGCTTTATACAGGGGGATGGCTACACCTTC.

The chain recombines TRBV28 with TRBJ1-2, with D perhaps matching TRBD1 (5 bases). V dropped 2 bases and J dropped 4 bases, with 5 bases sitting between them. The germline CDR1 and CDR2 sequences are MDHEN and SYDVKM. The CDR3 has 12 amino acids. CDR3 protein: CASSLTGYGYTF. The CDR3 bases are TGTGCCAGCAGTTTAACAGGCTATGGCTACACCTTC.

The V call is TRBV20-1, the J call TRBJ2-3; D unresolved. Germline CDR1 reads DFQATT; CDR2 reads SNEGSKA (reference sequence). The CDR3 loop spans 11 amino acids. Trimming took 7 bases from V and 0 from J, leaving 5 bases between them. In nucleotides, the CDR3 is TGCAGTGTCCTAAGCACAGATACGCAGTATTTT. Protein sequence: CSVLSTDTQYF.

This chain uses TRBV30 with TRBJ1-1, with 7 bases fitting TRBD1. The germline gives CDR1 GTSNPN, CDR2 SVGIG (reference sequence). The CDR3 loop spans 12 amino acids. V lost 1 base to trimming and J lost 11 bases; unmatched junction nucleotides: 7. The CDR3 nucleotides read TGTGCCTGGAGTGGGGACAGACTTGGGGCTTTCTTT. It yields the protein CAWSGDRLGAFF.

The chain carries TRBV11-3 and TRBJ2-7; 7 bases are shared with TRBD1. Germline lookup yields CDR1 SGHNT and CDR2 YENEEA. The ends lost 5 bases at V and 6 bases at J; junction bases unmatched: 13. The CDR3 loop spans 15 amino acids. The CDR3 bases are TGTGCCAGCAGCCATCCCCGGACAGGCCCCCGCGAGCAGTACTTC. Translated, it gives CASSHPRTGPREQYF.

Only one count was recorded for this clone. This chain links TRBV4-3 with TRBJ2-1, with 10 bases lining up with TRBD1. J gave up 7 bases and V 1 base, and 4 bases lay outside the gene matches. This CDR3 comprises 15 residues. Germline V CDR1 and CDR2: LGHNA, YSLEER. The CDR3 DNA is TGCGCCAGCAGCCAAGGGACAGGGGGGGGGAATGAGCAGTTCTTC. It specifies CASSQGTGGGNEQFF.

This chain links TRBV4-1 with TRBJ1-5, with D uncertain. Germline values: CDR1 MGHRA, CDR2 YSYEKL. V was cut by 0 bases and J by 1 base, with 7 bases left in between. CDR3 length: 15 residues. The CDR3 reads CASSQESGSNQPQHF. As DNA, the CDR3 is TGCGCCAGCAGCCAAGAATCGGGAAGCAATCAGCCCCAGCATTTT.

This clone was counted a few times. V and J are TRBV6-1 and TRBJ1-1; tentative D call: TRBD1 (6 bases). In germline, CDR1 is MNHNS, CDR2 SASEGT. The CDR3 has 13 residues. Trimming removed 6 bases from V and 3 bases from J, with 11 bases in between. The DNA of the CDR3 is TGTGCCAGCAGGGAAACAGGGTACACTGAAGCTTTCTTT. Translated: CASRETGYTEAFF.

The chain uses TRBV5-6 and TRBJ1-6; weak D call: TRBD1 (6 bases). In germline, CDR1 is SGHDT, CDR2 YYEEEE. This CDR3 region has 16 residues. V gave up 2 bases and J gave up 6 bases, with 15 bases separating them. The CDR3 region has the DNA TGTGCCAGCAGCTTACTACAGGGAAGGAGTAATTCACCCCTCCACTTT. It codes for CASSLLQGRSNSPLHF.

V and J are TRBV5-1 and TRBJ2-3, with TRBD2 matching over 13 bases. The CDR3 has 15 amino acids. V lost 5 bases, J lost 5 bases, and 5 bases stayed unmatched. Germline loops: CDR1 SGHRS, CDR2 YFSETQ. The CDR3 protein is CASSPRTSGRDTQYF. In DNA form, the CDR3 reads TGCGCCAGCAGTCCCCGGACTAGCGGGAGAGATACGCAGTATTTT.

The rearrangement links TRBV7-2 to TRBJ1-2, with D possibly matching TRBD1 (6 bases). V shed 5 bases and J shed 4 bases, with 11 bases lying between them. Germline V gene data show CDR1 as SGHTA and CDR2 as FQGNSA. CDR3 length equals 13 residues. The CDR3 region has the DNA TGTGCCAGCAGCAAGGACAGCCCCTATGGCTACACCTTC. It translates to CASSKDSPYGYTF.

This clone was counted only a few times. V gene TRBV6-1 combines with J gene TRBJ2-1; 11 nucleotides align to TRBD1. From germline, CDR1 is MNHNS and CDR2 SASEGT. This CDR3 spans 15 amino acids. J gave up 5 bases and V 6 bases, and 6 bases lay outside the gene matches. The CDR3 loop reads CASRTDRGLDNEQFF. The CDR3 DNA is TGTGCCAGCAGGACGGACAGGGGGCTCGACAATGAGCAGTTCTTC.

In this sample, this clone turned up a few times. CDR3 in amino acids: CASSLLAGGLSSYNEQFF. Written as DNA, the CDR3 is TGTGCCAGCAGCTTACTAGCGGGGGGCCTGAGCTCCTACAATGAGCAGTTCTTC. This chain links TRBV5-6 with TRBJ2-1; 12 bases align to TRBD2. Trimming removed 2 bases from V and 0 bases from J; junction bases left unmatched: 6. CDR3 length equals 18 residues. Germline-derived CDR1 and CDR2 are SGHDT and YYEEEE.

The CDR3 region is CASSLSGDRTYEQYF. The CDR3 DNA reads as TGTGCCAGCAGCCTCTCGGGGGACAGGACCTACGAGCAGTACTTC. The rearrangement uses TRBV9 and TRBJ2-5; 8 nucleotides line up with TRBD1. Near its end, the DNA agrees better with TRBJ2-7, so the J call may be wrong. The germline gives CDR1 SGDLS, CDR2 YYNGEE. The CDR3 loop spans 15 amino acids.

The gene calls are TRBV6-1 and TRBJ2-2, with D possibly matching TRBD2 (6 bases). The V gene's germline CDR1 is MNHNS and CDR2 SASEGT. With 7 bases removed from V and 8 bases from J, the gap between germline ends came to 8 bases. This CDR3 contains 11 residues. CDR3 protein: CASKGTGELFF. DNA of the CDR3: TGTGCCAGCAAGGGGACTGGGGAGCTGTTTTTT.

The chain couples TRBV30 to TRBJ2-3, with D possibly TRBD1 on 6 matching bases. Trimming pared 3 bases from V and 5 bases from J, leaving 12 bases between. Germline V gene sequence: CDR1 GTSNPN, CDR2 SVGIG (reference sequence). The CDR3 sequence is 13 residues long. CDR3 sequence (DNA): TGTGCCTGGAGGACAGGCAGACTAGATACGCAGTATTTT. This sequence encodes CAWRTGRLDTQYF.

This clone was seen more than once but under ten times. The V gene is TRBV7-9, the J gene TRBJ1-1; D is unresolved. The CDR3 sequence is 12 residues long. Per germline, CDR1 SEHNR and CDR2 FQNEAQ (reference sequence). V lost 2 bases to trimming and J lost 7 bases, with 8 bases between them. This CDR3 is CASSLMQIEAFF. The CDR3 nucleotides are TGTGCCAGCAGCTTAATGCAGATTGAAGCTTTCTTT.

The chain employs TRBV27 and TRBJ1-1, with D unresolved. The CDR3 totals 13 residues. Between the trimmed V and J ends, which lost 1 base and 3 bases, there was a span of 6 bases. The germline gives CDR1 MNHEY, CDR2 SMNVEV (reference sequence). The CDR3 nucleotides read TGTGCCAGCAGTTTATTTGACTACACTGAAGCTTTCTTT. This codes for CASSLFDYTEAFF.

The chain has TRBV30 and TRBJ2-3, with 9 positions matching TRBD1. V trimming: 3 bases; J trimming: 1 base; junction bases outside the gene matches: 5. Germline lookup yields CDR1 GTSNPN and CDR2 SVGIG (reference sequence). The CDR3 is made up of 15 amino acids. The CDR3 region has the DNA TGTGCCTGGAGGGGACAGGGCCCCCGCACAGATACGCAGTATTTT. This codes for CAWRGQGPRTDTQYF. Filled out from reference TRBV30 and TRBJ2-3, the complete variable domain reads SQTIHQWPATLVQPVGSPLSLECTVEGTSNPNLYWYRQAAGRGLQLLFYSVGIGQISSEVPQNLSASRPQDRQFILSSKKLLLSDSGFYLCAWRGQGPRTDTQYFGPGTRLTVL.